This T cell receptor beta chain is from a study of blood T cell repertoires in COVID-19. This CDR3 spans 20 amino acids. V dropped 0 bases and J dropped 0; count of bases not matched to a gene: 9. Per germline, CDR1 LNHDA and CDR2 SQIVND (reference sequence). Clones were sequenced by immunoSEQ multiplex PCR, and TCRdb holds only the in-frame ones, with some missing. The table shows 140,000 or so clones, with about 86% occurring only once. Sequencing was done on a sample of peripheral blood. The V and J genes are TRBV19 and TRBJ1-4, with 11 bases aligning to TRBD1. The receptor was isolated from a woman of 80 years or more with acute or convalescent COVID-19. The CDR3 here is CASSIDPGTGGLATNEKLFF. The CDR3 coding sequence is TGTGCCAGTAGTATAGACCCCGGGACAGGGGGTTTAGCAACTAATGAAAAACTGTTTTTT.